The sequence of this T cell receptor beta chain was determined in a study of technical replicates of blood from several donors. The repertoire was sequenced with immunoSEQ multiplex PCR; TCRdb's copy has only in-frame clones and lacks some. The data show 76,000 or so clones, 65% to 90% seen once. CDR3 length equals 12 residues. Germline lookup yields CDR1 SGHRS and CDR2 YFSETQ. With 3 bases removed from V and 4 bases from J, the gap between germline ends came to 8 bases. The chain has TRBV5-1 and TRBJ2-7; D is possibly TRBD1 (6 bases). This clonotype was sampled from a human donor in good health. Some clones in this sample may be carry-over from other donors' samples. The specimen sequenced was PBMCs. The CDR3 reads CASSSTGYEQYF. CDR3 bases: TGCGCCAGCAGCTCCACAGGGTACGAGCAGTACTTC.